This entry concerns a single TCR beta chain. What it binds is not known. The data belong to a study of T cell responses to AZD1222 COVID-19 vaccine. Across the study: Pooled in the analysis were second doses at about 4 or about 12 weeks.

Profiled with immunoSEQ multiplex PCR; TCRdb holds only in-frame clones, not every one. This table has 100,000 to 150,000 clones, roughly nine tenths appearing once. General observations from the study: It should be noted that donors were predominantly white British and more often female, and clonal diversity was possibly underestimated.

The V segment lost 5 bases and the J segment 2 bases; nucleotides outside the gene matches: 3. Looked up from germline, CDR1 is LNHDA and CDR2 is SQIVND (reference sequence). This CDR3 is 13 amino acids long. The V call is TRBV19, the J call TRBJ2-7; 7 bases are shared with TRBD1. This sample comprised peripheral blood, obtained on day 0 of AZD1222 vaccination. The origin of this receptor is an adult in good health. CDR3 in amino acids: CASSLGTAYEQYF. For the CDR3, the DNA is TGTGCCAGTAGTCTAGGGACAGCCTACGAGCAGTACTTC. Using reference TRBV19 and TRBJ2-7 for the parts outside the CDR3, the full variable domain is DGGITQSPKYLFRKEGQNVTLSCEQNLNHDAMYWYRQDPGQGLRLIYYSQIVNDFQKGDIAEGYSVSREKKESFPLTVTSAQKNPTAFYLCASSLGTAYEQYFGPGTRLTVT.